Shown below are 24 T cell receptor beta chains from a single sample sequenced in a study of OX40 agonist ivuxolimab in advanced cancers. Clones were sequenced by immunoSEQ multiplex PCR, and TCRdb holds only the in-frame ones, with some missing. The table includes some 67,000 clones, roughly 88% detected once. Sequences were derived from CD4+ or CD8+ T cells sorted from blood, sampled in a trial of the OX40 agonist ivuxolimab. Receptors originate from an adult with an advanced solid tumor such as melanoma, head and neck, liver or kidney cancer.

This chain uses TRBV5-1 with TRBJ1-6; TRBD1 might be the D (6 bases). The CDR3 runs to 17 residues. Per germline, CDR1 SGHRS and CDR2 YFSETQ. V dropped 4 bases and J dropped 0 bases, with 14 bases sitting between them. The CDR3: CASSLQGLSSYNSPLHF. The CDR3 nucleotides are TGCGCCAGCAGCCTACAGGGTTTGAGCTCCTATAATTCACCCCTCCACTTT.

About this clone: Different DNA sequences within this sample yield the same CDR3. The rearrangement links TRBV7-9 to TRBJ2-3, with 7 bases identical to TRBD2. Germline loops: CDR1 SEHNR, CDR2 FQNEAQ (reference sequence). This CDR3 has 15 residues. V dropped 2 bases and J dropped 2; count of bases not matched to a gene: 4. The CDR3 spells CASSLRRDYTDTQYF. CDR3 bases: TGTGCCAGCAGCTTACGCCGGGACTACACAGATACGCAGTATTTT.

This chain links TRBV7-9 with TRBJ2-1, with TRBD2 identical over 10 bases. The CDR3 contains 13 residues. Germline assignment: CDR1 SEHNR and CDR2 FQNEAQ (reference sequence). V was pared by 5 bases and J by 9 bases, with 4 bases of the junction left unmatched. In nucleotides, the CDR3 is TGTGCCAGCAGCCTCAGCGGGAGGGCTGAGCAGTTCTTC. This codes for CASSLSGRAEQFF. Full variable domain (rest looked up from reference TRBV7-9 and TRBJ2-1): DTGVSQNPRHKITKRGQNVTFRCDPISEHNRLYWYRQTLGQGPEFLTYFQNEAQLEKSRLLSDRFSAERPKGSFSTLEIQRTEQGDSAMYLCASSLSGRAEQFFGPGTRLTVL.

This clone came up once. This chain joins TRBV11-3 and TRBJ1-2, with D tentatively TRBD1 (5 bases). The germline V gene has CDR1 SGHNT and CDR2 YENEEA. This CDR3 region has 14 residues. V was trimmed by 1 base and J by 3 bases, leaving 9 bases between them. The CDR3 is CASSLGGGYYGYTF. In DNA, the CDR3 is TGTGCCAGCAGCTTAGGCGGGGGGTACTATGGCTACACCTTC.

This clone was seen just once. The rearrangement links TRBV7-9 to TRBJ2-1; D remains ambiguous. Germline-derived CDR1 and CDR2 are SEHNR and FQNEAQ (reference sequence). V was trimmed by 1 base and J by 6 bases, leaving 16 bases between them. The CDR3 is 16 residues long. Here the CDR3 reads CASSLVMAAPANEQFF. CDR3 sequence (DNA): TGTGCCAGCAGCTTAGTCATGGCAGCCCCGGCCAATGAGCAGTTCTTC.

Remarks on this clone: The same CDR3 also results from other DNA sequences found in this sample. The chain combines TRBV25-1 with TRBJ2-3, with no clear D. The germline V gene has CDR1 MGHDK and CDR2 SYGVNS. Trimming left V 6 bases short and J 2 bases short, with 3 bases between. The CDR3 contains 11 residues. The CDR3 DNA is TGTGCCAGCAGATACACAGATACGCAGTATTTT. Translation: CASRYTDTQYF. The variable domain in full, with the rest retrieved from reference TRBV25-1 and TRBJ2-3, is EADIYQTPRYLVIGTGKKITLECSQTMGHDKMYWYQQDPGMELHLIHYSYGVNSTEKGDLSSESTVSRIRTEHFPLTLESARPSHTSQYLCASRYTDTQYFGPGTRLTVL.

This rearrangement joins TRBV14 to TRBJ2-3; 14 bases are shared with TRBD2. With 0 bases clipped from V and 3 bases from J, the junction kept 14 bases outside the gene matches. Germline V gene lookup returns CDR1 SGHDN and CDR2 FVKESK. This CDR3 is 21 amino acids long. CDR3 region: CASSQDSPGLAGAGRTDTQYF. The CDR3 coding sequence is TGTGCCAGCAGCCAAGATTCTCCGGGACTAGCGGGGGCCGGGCGGACAGATACGCAGTATTTT.

The V gene is TRBV9, the J gene TRBJ2-5; 8 bases line up with TRBD1. Germline assignment: CDR1 SGDLS and CDR2 YYNGEE. This CDR3 spans 16 amino acids. Trimming removed 0 bases from V and 1 base from J; junction bases left unmatched: 5. The CDR3 DNA sequence: TGTGCCAGCAGCGTAGATAACAGGGGGGTCCAAGAGACCCAGTACTTC. This codes for CASSVDNRGVQETQYF.

This clone was seen a few times. J is TRBJ2-1 and V is TRBV5-4, with TRBD2 matching 7 bases. Trimming took 0 bases from V and 8 from J; bases not matched to a gene: 8. The CDR3 length is 15 residues. CDR1 and CDR2 (germline): SGHNT, YYREEE (reference sequence). The DNA for the CDR3 is TGTGCCAGCAGCTTGGCGGGAGGCACCTTCCATGAGCAGTTCTTC. Its translation is CASSLAGGTFHEQFF.

This chain's CDR3 is CATSRDFYYEQYF. CDR3 DNA sequence: TGTGCCACCTCCCGGGACTTTTACTACGAGCAGTACTTC. The rearrangement joins TRBV6-1 to TRBJ2-7; perhaps TRBD2 as D (6 bases). This CDR3 spans 13 amino acids. The V end was cut by 10 bases, the J end by 3 bases, with 16 bases between. Germline values: CDR1 MNHNS, CDR2 SASEGT.

The V gene is TRBV5-6, the J gene TRBJ1-5; no clear D gene. The CDR3 has 15 residues. V was shortened by 4 bases and J by 0 bases, with 11 bases between the two germline ends. Germline CDR1 reads SGHDT; CDR2 reads YYEEEE. This chain's CDR3 is CASSGWADSNQPQHF. Here the CDR3 DNA reads TGTGCCAGCAGCGGGTGGGCAGATAGCAATCAGCCCCAGCATTTT. The whole variable domain, remainder taken from reference TRBV5-6 and TRBJ1-5, is DAGVTQSPTHLIKTRGQQVTLRCSPKSGHDTVSWYQQALGQGPQFIFQYYEEEERQRGNFPDRFSGHQFPNYSSELNVNALLLGDSALYLCASSGWADSNQPQHFGDGTRLSIL.

J is TRBJ2-1 and V is TRBV7-7; 12 positions agree with TRBD2. CDR1 and CDR2 (germline): SSHAT, FNYEAQ (reference sequence). Trimming cost V 3 bases and J 10 bases; bases outside gene matches: 7. There are 15 residues in the CDR3. The CDR3 loop is CASSFLAGGNTEQFF. The DNA for the CDR3 is TGTGCCAGCAGCTTCCTAGCGGGAGGGAACACCGAGCAGTTCTTC. The entire variable domain, with the rest obtained from reference TRBV7-7 and TRBJ2-1, is as follows: GAGVSQSPRYKVTKRGQDVTLRCDPISSHATLYWYQQALGQGPEFLTYFNYEAQPDKSGLPSDRFSAERPEGSISTLTIQRTEQRDSAMYRCASSFLAGGNTEQFFGPGTRLTVL.

This chain uses TRBV12-5 with TRBJ2-7, with 9 positions matching TRBD2. In germline, CDR1 is LGHNT, CDR2 FRNRAP. There are 14 residues in the CDR3. With V trimmed by 6 bases and J by 0 bases, 3 bases remained unmatched. CDR3 bases: TGTGCTAGTGGGAGACTAGCGGACTCCTACGAGCAGTACTTC. This encodes CASGRLADSYEQYF.

The V gene is TRBV6-6, the J gene TRBJ2-2; TRBD2 agrees at 7 bases. This CDR3 has 14 residues. J was trimmed by 5 bases and V by 1 base; bases with no gene match: 1. Per the germline V gene, CDR1 is MNHNY and CDR2 is SVGAGI (reference sequence). The CDR3 DNA reads as TGTGCCAGCAGTTACTTGCGGGAGACCGGGGAGCTGTTTTTT. Translating gives CASSYLRETGELFF.

The V call is TRBV5-4, the J call TRBJ1-2; unclear D gene. Germline V gene lookup returns CDR1 SGHNT and CDR2 YYREEE (reference sequence). The V end lost 0 bases, the J end lost 4 bases, and 10 bases lay between the germline ends. This CDR3 has 14 residues. In nucleotides, the CDR3 is TGTGCCAGCAGCTTGGTCGACGGCTCCTATGGCTACACCTTC. Its protein product is CASSLVDGSYGYTF.

A single count supports this clone. The V and J genes are TRBV2 and TRBJ1-3, with no clear D. V lost 6 bases, J lost 0 bases, and 6 bases lay in between. CDR3 size: 13 residues. The germline CDR1 and CDR2 sequences are SNHLY and FYNNEI. The CDR3 DNA reads TGTGCCAGCAGCCCTCTCTCTGGAAACACCATATATTTT. This codes for CASSPLSGNTIYF.

This chain links TRBV5-1 with TRBJ2-3, with 7 bases identical to TRBD2. Germline V gene data show CDR1 as SGHRS and CDR2 as YFSETQ. Germline trimming cut 4 bases from V and 4 bases from J; bases unmatched to any gene: 9. There are 15 residues in the CDR3. Here the CDR3 reads CASSLGLGISDTQYF. The CDR3 DNA is TGCGCCAGCAGCCTTGGACTAGGAATTTCAGATACGCAGTATTTT.

This chain's CDR3 is CASSTGQGRAYEQYF. As DNA, the CDR3 is TGTGCCAGTAGTACGGGACAGGGGAGGGCCTACGAGCAGTACTTC. The V and J genes are TRBV19 and TRBJ2-5; 10 nucleotides match TRBD1. The DNA end is more similar to TRBJ2-7, so the J call may be wrong. The CDR3 covers 15 residues. Germline V gene lookup returns CDR1 LNHDA and CDR2 SQIVND (reference sequence).

J is TRBJ2-3 and V is TRBV18; the match to TRBD1 covers 10 bases. Germline assignment: CDR1 KGHSH and CDR2 LQKENI. This CDR3 is 15 amino acids long. V trimming: 1 base; J trimming: 7 bases; junction bases outside the gene matches: 5. The CDR3 DNA reads TGTGCCAGCTCACCACAGGGACAGGGGACATATACGCAGTATTTT. This gives the protein CASSPQGQGTYTQYF.

This chain uses TRBV9 with TRBJ2-1, with 8 nucleotides matching TRBD2. This CDR3 comprises 14 residues. Germline CDR1 reads SGDLS; CDR2 reads YYNGEE. Unmatched junction bases numbered 3, after V lost 0 bases and J lost 7 bases. The DNA for the CDR3 is TGTGCCAGCAGCGTAGCGGGAGGGGTTAATGAGCAGTTCTTC. It yields the protein CASSVAGGVNEQFF.

This sequence joins TRBV6-6 and TRBJ2-7; TRBD2 might be the D (5 bases). In germline, CDR1 is MNHNY, CDR2 SVGAGI (reference sequence). Trimming removed 5 bases from V and 5 bases from J, with 7 bases in between. The CDR3 is made up of 11 amino acids. This chain's CDR3 is CASSDYHEQYF. The DNA of the CDR3 is TGTGCCAGCAGTGACTACCACGAGCAGTACTTC.

The chain uses TRBV6-1 and TRBJ1-1; 7 bases align to TRBD1. Germline trimming cut 3 bases from V and 1 base from J; bases unmatched to any gene: 5. The germline V gene encodes CDR1 MNHNS and CDR2 SASEGT. The CDR3 spans 15 residues. CDR3 protein: CASSDHYRGNTEAFF. CDR3 bases: TGTGCCAGCAGTGACCATTACAGGGGGAACACTGAAGCTTTCTTT.

The chain couples TRBV15 to TRBJ2-3; the D is unclear. Germline V gives CDR1 LNHNV, CDR2 YYDKDF (reference sequence). Trimming removed 0 bases at V and 3 bases at J, with 13 bases between. This CDR3 is built from 16 residues. DNA of the CDR3: TGTGCCACCAGCAGAGATTTTAACCTCGGAACAGATACGCAGTATTTT. Amino acid sequence: CATSRDFNLGTDTQYF.

J is TRBJ2-2 and V is TRBV15; possibly TRBD1 for D (6 bases). The germline V and J ends were trimmed by 3 bases and 4 bases, with 12 bases remaining between them. This CDR3 region has 15 residues. The germline gives CDR1 LNHNV, CDR2 YYDKDF (reference sequence). CDR3 DNA sequence: TGTGCCACCAGCAGCGCAGGGGTCGTCACCGGGGAGCTGTTTTTT. Translation gives CATSSAGVVTGELFF.